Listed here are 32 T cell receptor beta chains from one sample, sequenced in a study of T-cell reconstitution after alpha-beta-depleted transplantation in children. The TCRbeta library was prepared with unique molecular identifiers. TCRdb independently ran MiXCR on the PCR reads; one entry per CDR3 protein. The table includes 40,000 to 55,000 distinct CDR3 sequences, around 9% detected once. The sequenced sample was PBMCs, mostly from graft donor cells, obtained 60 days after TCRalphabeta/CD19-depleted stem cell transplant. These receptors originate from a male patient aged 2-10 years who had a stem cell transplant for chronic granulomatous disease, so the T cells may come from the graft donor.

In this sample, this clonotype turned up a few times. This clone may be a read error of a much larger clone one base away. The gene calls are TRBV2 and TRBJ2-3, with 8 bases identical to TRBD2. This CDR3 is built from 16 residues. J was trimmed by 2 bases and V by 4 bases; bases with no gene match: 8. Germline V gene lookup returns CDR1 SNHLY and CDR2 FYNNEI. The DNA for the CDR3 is TGTGCCAGCAGTGGGGCGGGGGGCCCCCTCACAGATACGCAGTATTTT. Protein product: CASSGAGGPLTDTQYF.

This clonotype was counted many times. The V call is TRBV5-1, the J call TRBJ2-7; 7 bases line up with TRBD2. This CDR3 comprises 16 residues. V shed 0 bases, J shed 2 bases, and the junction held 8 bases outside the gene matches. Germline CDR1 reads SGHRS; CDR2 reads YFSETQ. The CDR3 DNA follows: TGCGCCAGCAGCTTGGGGGGGGGTCGCACAACCTACGAGCAGTACTTC. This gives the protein CASSLGGGRTTYEQYF.

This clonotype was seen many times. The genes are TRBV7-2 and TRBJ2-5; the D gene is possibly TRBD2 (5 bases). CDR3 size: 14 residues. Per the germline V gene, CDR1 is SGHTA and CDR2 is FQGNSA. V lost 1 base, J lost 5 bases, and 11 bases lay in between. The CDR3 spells CASSLDGLSETQYF. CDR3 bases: TGTGCCAGCAGCTTAGATGGACTCTCGGAGACCCAGTACTTC.

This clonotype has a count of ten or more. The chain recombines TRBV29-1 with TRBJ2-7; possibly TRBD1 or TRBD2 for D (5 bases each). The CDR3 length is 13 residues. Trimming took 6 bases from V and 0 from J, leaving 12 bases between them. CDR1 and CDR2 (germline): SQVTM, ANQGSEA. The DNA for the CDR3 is TGCAGCGTGGCCCGGGACGGCTCCTACGAGCAGTACTTC. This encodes CSVARDGSYEQYF.

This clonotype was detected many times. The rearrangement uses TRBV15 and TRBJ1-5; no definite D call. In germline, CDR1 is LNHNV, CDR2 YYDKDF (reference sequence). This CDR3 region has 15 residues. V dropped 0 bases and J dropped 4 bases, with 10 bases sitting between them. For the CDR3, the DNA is TGTGCCACCAGCAGAGATAGGGCAGCGAATCAGCCCCAGCATTTT. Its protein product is CATSRDRAANQPQHF.

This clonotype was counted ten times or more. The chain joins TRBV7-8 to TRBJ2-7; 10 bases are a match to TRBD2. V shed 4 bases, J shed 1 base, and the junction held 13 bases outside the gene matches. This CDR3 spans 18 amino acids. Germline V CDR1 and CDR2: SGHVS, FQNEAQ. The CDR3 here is CASSSLQTLAGLSYEQYF. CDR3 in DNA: TGTGCCAGCAGCTCACTACAGACACTAGCGGGGCTATCCTACGAGCAGTACTTC.

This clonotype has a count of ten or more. Here the CDR3 reads CASSHSRSYEQYF. CDR3 bases: TGTGCCAGCAGCCATAGCAGGTCCTACGAGCAGTACTTC. This rearrangement joins TRBV27 to TRBJ2-7, with unresolved D. The germline V gene has CDR1 MNHEY and CDR2 SMNVEV (reference sequence). The CDR3 spans 13 residues. Trimming cost V 6 bases and J 1 base, with 10 bases left between them.

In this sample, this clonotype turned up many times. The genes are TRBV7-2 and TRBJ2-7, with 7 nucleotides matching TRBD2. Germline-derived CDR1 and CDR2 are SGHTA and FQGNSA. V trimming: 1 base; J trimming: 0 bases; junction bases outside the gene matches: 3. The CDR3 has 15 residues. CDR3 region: CASSLEWGGSYEQYF. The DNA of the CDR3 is TGTGCCAGCAGCTTAGAATGGGGGGGCTCCTACGAGCAGTACTTC.

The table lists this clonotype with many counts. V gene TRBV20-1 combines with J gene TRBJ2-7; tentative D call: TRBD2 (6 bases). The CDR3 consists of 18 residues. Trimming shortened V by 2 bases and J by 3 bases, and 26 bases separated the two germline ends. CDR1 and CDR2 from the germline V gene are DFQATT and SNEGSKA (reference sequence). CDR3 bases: TGCAGTGCTAGAAACGGACGACCCTCCCGCGGGGACCTCTACGAGCAGTACTTC. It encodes CSARNGRPSRGDLYEQYF.

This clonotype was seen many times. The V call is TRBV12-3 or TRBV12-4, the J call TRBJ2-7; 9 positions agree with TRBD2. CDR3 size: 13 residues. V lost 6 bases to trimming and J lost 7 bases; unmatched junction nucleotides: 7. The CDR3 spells CASRPSGTWEQYF. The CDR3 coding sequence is TGTGCCAGCAGGCCTAGCGGGACGTGGGAGCAGTACTTC.

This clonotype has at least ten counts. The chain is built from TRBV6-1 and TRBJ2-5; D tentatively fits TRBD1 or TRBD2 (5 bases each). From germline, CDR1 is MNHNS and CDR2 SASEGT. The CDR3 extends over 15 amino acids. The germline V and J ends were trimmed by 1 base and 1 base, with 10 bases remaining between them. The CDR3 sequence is CASSEGGTLQETQYF. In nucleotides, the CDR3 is TGTGCCAGCAGTGAAGGTGGGACGCTCCAAGAGACCCAGTACTTC.

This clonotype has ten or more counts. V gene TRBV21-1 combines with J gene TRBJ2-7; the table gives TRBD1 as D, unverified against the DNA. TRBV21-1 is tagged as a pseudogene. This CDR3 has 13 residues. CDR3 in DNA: TGTGCCAGCAGCTCTCTGACAGGGTGCGAGCAGTACTTC. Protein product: CASSSLTGCEQYF.

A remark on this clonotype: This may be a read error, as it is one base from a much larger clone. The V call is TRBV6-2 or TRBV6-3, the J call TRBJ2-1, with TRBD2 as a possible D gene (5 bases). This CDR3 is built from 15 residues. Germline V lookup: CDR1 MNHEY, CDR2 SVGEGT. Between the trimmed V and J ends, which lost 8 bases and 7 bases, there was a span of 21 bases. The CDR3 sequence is CASEASLSRPNEQFF. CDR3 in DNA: TGTGCCAGCGAGGCTAGCCTCAGCAGACCTAATGAGCAGTTCTTC.

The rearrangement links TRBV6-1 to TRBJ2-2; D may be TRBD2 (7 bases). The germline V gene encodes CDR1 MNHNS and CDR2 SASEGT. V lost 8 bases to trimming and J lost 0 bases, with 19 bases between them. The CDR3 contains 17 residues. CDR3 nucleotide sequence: TGTGCCAGCCGTCAAAGGGGGGGGGCGGCGAACACCGGGGAGCTGTTTTTT. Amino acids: CASRQRGGAANTGELFF.

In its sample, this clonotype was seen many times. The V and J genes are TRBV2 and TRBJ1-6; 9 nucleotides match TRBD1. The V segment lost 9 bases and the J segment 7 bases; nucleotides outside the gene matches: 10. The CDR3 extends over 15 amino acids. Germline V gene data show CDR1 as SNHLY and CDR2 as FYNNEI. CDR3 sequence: CASTGGPGRNSPLHF. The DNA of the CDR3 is TGTGCCAGTACAGGGGGCCCTGGAAGGAATTCACCCCTCCACTTT. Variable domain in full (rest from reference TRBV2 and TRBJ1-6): EPEVTQTPSHQVTQMGQEVILRCVPISNHLYFYWYRQILGQKVEFLVSFYNNEISEKSEIFDDQFSVERPDGSNFTLKIRSTKLEDSAMYFCASTGGPGRNSPLHFGNGTRLTVT.

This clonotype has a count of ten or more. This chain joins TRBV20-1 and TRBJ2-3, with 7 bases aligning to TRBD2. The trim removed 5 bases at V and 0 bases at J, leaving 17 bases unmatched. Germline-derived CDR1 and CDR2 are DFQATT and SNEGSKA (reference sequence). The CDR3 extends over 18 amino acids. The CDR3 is CSAYATVLAIPSTDTQYF. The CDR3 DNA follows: TGCAGTGCTTACGCTACCGTACTAGCGATCCCTAGCACAGATACGCAGTATTTT.

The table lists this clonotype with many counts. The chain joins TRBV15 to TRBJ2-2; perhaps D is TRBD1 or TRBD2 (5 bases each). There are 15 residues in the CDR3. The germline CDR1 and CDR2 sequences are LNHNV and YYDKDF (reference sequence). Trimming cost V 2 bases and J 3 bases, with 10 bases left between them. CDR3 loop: CATSRSEGYTGELFF. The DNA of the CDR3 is TGTGCCACCAGCAGAAGCGAGGGGTACACCGGGGAGCTGTTTTTT.

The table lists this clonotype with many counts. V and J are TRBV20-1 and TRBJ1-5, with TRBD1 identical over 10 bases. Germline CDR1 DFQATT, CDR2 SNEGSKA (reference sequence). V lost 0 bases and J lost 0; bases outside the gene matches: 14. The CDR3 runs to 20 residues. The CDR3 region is CSARDGGQGKLSNSNQPQHF. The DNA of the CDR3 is TGCAGTGCTAGAGATGGGGGACAGGGGAAACTTAGCAATAGCAATCAGCCCCAGCATTTT.

The chain's CDR3 is CASSLAGTLLETQYF. The CDR3 DNA reads as TGTGCCAGCAGTTTGGCCGGGACCCTACTGGAGACCCAGTACTTC. J is TRBJ2-5 and V is TRBV12-3 or TRBV12-4, with D perhaps TRBD1 or TRBD2 (5 bases each). This CDR3 has 15 residues. Deletions cut 3 bases from V and 5 bases from J, with 16 bases between.

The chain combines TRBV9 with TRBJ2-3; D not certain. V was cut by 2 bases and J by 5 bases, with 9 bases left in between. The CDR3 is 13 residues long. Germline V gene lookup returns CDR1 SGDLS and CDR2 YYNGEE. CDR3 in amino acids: CASSVKSVDTQYF. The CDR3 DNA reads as TGTGCCAGCAGCGTCAAGAGCGTAGATACGCAGTATTTT.

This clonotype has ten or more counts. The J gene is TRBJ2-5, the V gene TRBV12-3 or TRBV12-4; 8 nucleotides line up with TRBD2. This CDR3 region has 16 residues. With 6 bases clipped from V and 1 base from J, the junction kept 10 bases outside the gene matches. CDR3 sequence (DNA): TGTGCCAGCAGGGTGGGGGCGGGAGGCATCCAAGAGACCCAGTACTTC. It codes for CASRVGAGGIQETQYF.

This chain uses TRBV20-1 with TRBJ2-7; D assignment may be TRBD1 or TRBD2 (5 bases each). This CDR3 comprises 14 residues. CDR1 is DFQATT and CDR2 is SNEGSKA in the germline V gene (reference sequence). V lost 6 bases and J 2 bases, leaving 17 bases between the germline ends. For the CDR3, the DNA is TGCAGTGCGCGAAGGGACGTAGGCCCCTACGAGCAGTACTTC. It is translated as CSARRDVGPYEQYF.

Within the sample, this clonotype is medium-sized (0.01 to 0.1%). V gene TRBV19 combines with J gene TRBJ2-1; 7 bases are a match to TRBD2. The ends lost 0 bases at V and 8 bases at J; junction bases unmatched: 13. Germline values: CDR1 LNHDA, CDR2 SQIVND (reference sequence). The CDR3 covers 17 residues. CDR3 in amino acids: CASSIEWRETRYDEQFF. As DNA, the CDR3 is TGTGCCAGTAGTATAGAGTGGCGGGAGACCCGATATGATGAGCAGTTCTTC.

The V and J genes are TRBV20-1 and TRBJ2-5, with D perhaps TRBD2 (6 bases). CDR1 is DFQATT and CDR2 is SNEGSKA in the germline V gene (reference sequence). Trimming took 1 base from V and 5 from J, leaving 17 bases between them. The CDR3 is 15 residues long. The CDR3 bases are TGCAGTGCTAGAGCGTATTCGGGGGTTAGGGAGACCCAGTACTTC. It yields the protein CSARAYSGVRETQYF.

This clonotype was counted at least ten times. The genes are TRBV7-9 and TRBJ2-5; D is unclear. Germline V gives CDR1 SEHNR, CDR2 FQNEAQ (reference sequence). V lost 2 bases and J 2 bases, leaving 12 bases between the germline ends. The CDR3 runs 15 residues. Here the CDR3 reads CASSLILRGQETQYF. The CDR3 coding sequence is TGTGCCAGCAGCTTAATATTGCGCGGTCAAGAGACCCAGTACTTC. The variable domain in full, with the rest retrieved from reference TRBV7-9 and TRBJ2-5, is DTGVSQNPRHKITKRGQNVTFRCDPISEHNRLYWYRQTLGQGPEFLTYFQNEAQLEKSRLLSDRFSAERPKGSFSTLEIQRTEQGDSAMYLCASSLILRGQETQYFGPGTRLLVL.

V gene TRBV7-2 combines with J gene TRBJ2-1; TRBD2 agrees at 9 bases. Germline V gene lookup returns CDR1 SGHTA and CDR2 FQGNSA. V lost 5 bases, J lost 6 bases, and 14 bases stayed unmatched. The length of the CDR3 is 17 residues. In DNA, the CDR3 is TGTGCCAGCAGCCCCGGCAGGGGGGCGGGAGGGCCCAATGAGCAGTTCTTC. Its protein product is CASSPGRGAGGPNEQFF. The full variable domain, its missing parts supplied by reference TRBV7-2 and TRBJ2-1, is GAGVSQSPSNKVTEKGKDVELRCDPISGHTALYWYRQSLGQGLEFLIYFQGNSAPDKSGLPSDRFSAERTGGSVSTLTIQRTQQEDSAVYLCASSPGRGAGGPNEQFFGPGTRLTVL.

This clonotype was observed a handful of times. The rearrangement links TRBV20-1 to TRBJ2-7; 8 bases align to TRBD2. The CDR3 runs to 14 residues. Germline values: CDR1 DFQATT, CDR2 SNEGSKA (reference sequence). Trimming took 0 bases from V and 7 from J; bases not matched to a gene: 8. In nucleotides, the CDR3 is TGCAGTGCTAGAGATCTCGCGGGAGGCTATGAGCAGTACTTC. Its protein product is CSARDLAGGYEQYF.

CDR3 sequence: CASSQEAMGSPLHF. CDR3 in DNA: TGCGCCAGCAGCCAAGAAGCGATGGGGTCACCCCTCCACTTT. The V call is TRBV4-1, the J call TRBJ1-6; D gene uncertain. Germline CDR1 is MGHRA and CDR2 is YSYEKL. Trimming removed 0 bases from V and 10 bases from J, with 10 bases in between. The CDR3 covers 14 residues.

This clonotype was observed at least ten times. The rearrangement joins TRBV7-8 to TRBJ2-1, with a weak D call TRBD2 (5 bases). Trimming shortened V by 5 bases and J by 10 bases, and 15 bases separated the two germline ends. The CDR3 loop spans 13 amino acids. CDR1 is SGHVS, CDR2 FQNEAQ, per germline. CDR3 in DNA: TGTGCCAGCAGCCCAGGAGCGGCCAGAGAGCAGTTCTTC. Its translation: CASSPGAAREQFF.

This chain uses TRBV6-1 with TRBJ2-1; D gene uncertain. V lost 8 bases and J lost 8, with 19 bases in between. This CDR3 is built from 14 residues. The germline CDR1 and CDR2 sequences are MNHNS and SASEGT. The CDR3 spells CASGNEEMWHEQFF. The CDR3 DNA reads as TGTGCCAGCGGGAACGAAGAAATGTGGCATGAGCAGTTCTTC.

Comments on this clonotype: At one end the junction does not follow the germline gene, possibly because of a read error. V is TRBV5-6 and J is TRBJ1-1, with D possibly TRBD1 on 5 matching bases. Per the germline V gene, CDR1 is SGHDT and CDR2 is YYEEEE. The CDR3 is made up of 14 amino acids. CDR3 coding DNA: TGTGCCATCAGCCCGGGGCGTCGGAACACTGAAGCTTTCTTT. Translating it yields CAISPGRRNTEAFF.

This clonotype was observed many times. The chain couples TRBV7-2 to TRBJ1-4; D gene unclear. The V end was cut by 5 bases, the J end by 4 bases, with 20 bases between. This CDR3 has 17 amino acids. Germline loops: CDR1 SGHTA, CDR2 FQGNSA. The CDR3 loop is CASSPRAEGMDNEKLFF. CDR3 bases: TGTGCCAGCAGCCCAAGGGCTGAGGGAATGGATAATGAAAAACTGTTTTTT.